The clone carrying this T cell receptor beta chain showed up just once. This CDR3 has 14 residues. The trim removed 3 bases at V and 3 bases at J, leaving 5 bases unmatched. Germline V gene sequence: CDR1 MNHEY, CDR2 SVGAGI. Some clones are missing from TCRdb's copy, which holds only in-frame ones; the method was immunoSEQ multiplex PCR. Among about 430,000 clones listed, roughly 84% were seen once. The source of the sample is a study of blood T cell repertoires in COVID-19. Across the study: PBMCs, B-cell-depleted T cells, or T cells were the source of the cDNA or gDNA that made up the material.

The sequenced material came from PBMCs or T cells enriched from blood (not recorded which). V gene TRBV6-5 combines with J gene TRBJ2-7; the match to TRBD1 covers 7 bases. The TCR originated in a woman under 30 who had been exposed to COVID-19. DNA of the CDR3: TGTGCCAGCAGTTATTCTTACAGGGGCTACGAGCAGTACTTC. Encoded protein: CASSYSYRGYEQYF.